This T cell receptor beta chain is drawn from a study of cytomegalovirus exposure and HLA in healthy donors. Study at large: Earlier results showed roughly 120 million unique TCR beta sequences derived from 150 million to 200 million T cells.

PCR used 60 Vbeta primers and 13 Jbeta primers. Assay: immunoSEQ multiplex PCR; the TCRdb copy retains only in-frame clones and omits some. In the table there are some 130,000 clones, 70% to 80% of which are singletons. Germline CDR1 is SEHNR and CDR2 is FQNEAQ (reference sequence). The germline V and J ends were trimmed by 1 base and 8 bases, with 14 bases remaining between them. This CDR3 region has 14 residues. Findings and caveats of the study: In the analysis, some V segments, TRBV6-2 and TRBV6-3 included, were excluded as indistinguishable.

Notes on this clone: What it recognizes is unknown.

Sequenced material: PBMCs. The sequence was obtained from a man between 25 and 39 years old in good health and CMV-seronegative. The chain has TRBV7-9 and TRBJ1-2, with D perhaps TRBD1 (5 bases). The CDR3 DNA reads TGTGCCAGCAGCTTAGATCTGTCAGGGCGGGGCTACACCTTC. Its translation is CASSLDLSGRGYTF.